The clone carrying this T cell receptor (beta chain) was recorded a few times. Its specificity is unknown. This sample stems from a study of T cells in Graves' hyperthyroidism and ophthalmopathy. Findings of the study overall: A model built on 13 V-J features separated ophthalmopathy from stable hyperthyroidism.

Regions amplified from RNA transcripts were the TCR beta CDR3 regions. First-round RT-PCR of the TCR CDR3 relied on the HTBI primer set. Via MiXCR, TCRdb re-called the multiplex PCR reads, giving one row per CDR3 protein. The table records 450,000 to 600,000 distinct CDR3 sequences, roughly 21% of them present only once. The origin of this receptor is a man aged 40-55 years with Graves' ophthalmopathy. Sequencing input: blood.

The CDR3 region has the DNA TGTGCCAGCAGCCTGGGACTAGCATCTTGGGAGCAGTACTTC. This translates into CASSLGLASWEQYF. V usage is TRBV7-8 and J usage is TRBJ2-7, with 9 bases fitting TRBD2. The CDR3 covers 14 residues. Trimming took 5 bases from V and 7 from J; bases not matched to a gene: 9. Germline V gene lookup returns CDR1 SGHVS and CDR2 FQNEAQ.